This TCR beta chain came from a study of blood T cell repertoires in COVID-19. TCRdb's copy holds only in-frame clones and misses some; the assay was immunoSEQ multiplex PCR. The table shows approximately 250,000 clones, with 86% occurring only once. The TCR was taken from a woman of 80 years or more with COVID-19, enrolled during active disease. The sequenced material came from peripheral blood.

CDR3: CASSLGGTGSPYGYTF. The CDR3 bases are TGTGCCAGCAGCTTAGGCGGGACAGGATCCCCCTATGGCTACACCTTC. The gene calls are TRBV7-9 and TRBJ1-2, with 8 positions matching TRBD1. With V trimmed by 1 base and J by 4 bases, 8 bases remained unmatched. Germline-derived CDR1 and CDR2 are SEHNR and FQNEAQ (reference sequence). The CDR3 is made up of 16 amino acids.